This T cell receptor (beta chain) came from a study of CD8+ T cells in alopecia areata. Across the whole study: The share of scalp area affected provided the severity score for treated patients.

Following extraction, RNA underwent reverse transcription to cDNA, which served as the sequencing template. Clones were sequenced by immunoSEQ multiplex PCR, and TCRdb holds only the in-frame ones, with some missing. The repertoire holds 150,000 to 250,000 clones, about 62% seen once, with about 5.5% in the top ten. The CDR3 has 14 residues. Deletions cut 5 bases from V and 6 bases from J, with 14 bases between. Germline V lookup: CDR1 SGHRS, CDR2 YFSETQ. Sample treatment: oral pan-JAK inhibitor, 5-10 mg twice daily. Peripheral blood samples and lesional scalp punch biopsies were obtained from alopecia areata patients. PBMC-derived CD4+ and CD8+ T cells were sorted.

The V gene is TRBV5-1, the J gene TRBJ2-2; possible D gene TRBD1, 5 bases. Sequenced material: CD4+ T cells sorted from blood, taken at week 24, from a patient treated with tofacitinib. The sequence derives from a human donor with alopecia areata. The CDR3 sequence: CASRNSLGPGELFF. As DNA, the CDR3 is TGCGCCAGCAGGAACTCCTTGGGGCCCGGGGAGCTGTTTTTT.